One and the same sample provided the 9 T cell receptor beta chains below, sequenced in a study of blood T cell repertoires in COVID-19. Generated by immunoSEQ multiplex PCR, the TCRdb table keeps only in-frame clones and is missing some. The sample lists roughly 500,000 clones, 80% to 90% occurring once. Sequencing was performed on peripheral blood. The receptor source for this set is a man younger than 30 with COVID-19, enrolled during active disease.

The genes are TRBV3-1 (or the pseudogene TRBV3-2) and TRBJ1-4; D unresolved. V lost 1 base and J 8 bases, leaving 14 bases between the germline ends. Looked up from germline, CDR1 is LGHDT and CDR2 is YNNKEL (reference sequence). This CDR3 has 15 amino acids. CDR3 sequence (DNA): TGTGCCAGCAGCCAAGTATCGCTTCCCGGGGAAAAACTGTTTTTT. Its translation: CASSQVSLPGEKLFF.

In DNA, the CDR3 is TGCGCCAGCAGCTTGGTAACAGGAATGAACACTGAAGCTTTCTTT. Translating it yields CASSLVTGMNTEAFF. The chain carries TRBV5-1 and TRBJ1-1; D perhaps matches TRBD1 (5 bases). Germline loops: CDR1 SGHRS, CDR2 YFSETQ. V was cut by 0 bases and J by 0 bases, with 9 bases left in between. The CDR3 extends over 15 amino acids.

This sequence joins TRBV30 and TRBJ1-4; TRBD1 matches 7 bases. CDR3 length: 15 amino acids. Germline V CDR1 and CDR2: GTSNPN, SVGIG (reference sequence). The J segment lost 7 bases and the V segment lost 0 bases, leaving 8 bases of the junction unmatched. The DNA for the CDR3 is TGTGCCTGGAGTGTACCAGGGGGGCTGGGTGAAAAACTGTTTTTT. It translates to CAWSVPGGLGEKLFF.

The CDR3 nucleotides read TGTGCCAGCAGCTTAGACCTGGAGGCCGGGGAGCTGTTTTTT. As protein: CASSLDLEAGELFF. The chain combines TRBV7-2 with TRBJ2-2; weak D call: TRBD2 (5 bases). V was trimmed by 1 base and J by 6 bases, leaving 9 bases between them. The CDR3 length is 14 residues. Per germline, CDR1 SGHTA and CDR2 FQGNSA.

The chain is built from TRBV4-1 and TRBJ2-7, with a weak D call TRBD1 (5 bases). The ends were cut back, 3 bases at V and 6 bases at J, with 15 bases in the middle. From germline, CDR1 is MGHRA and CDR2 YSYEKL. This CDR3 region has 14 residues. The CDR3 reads CASSQIPTGIEQYF. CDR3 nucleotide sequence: TGCGCCAGCAGCCAGATACCAACAGGTATCGAGCAGTACTTC.

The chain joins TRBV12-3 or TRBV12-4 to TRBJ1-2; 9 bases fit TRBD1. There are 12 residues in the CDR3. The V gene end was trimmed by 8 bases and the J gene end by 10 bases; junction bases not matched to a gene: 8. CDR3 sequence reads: CASRTRDRDYTF. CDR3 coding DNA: TGTGCCAGCCGAACCCGGGACAGGGACTACACCTTC.

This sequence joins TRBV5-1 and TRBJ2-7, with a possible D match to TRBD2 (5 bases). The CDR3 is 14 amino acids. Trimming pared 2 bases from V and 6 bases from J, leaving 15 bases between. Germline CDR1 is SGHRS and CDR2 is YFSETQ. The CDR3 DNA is TGCGCCAGCAGCTTTGAGACAAGCGGTCCCGAGCAGTACTTC. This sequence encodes CASSFETSGPEQYF. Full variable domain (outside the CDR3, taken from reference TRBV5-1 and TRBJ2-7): KAGVTQTPRYLIKTRGQQVTLSCSPISGHRSVSWYQQTPGQGLQFLFEYFSETQRNKGNFPGRFSGRQFSNSRSEMNVSTLELGDSALYLCASSFETSGPEQYFGPGTRLTVT.

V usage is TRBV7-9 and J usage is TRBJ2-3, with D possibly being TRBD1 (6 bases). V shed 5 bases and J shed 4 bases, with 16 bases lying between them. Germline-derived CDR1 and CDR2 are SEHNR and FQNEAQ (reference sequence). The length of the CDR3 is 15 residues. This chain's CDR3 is CASSPGVGIADTQYF. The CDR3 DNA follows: TGTGCCAGCAGCCCAGGGGTCGGGATAGCAGATACGCAGTATTTT.

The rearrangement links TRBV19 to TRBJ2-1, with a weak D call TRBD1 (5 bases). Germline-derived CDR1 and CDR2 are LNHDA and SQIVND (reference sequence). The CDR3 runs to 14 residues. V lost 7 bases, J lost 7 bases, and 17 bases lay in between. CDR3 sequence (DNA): TGTGCCAGTAATCAGGGATTCAAAGGTAATGAGCAGTTCTTC. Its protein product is CASNQGFKGNEQFF. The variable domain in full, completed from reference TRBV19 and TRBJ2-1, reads DGGITQSPKYLFRKEGQNVTLSCEQNLNHDAMYWYRQDPGQGLRLIYYSQIVNDFQKGDIAEGYSVSREKKESFPLTVTSAQKNPTAFYLCASNQGFKGNEQFFGPGTRLTVL.